The entry below gives a single TCR beta chain sequence along with its context. This record belongs to a study of blood T cell repertoires in COVID-19. At the level of the study: Some COVID-19 samples were acute and others convalescent; all came from the United States, Italy and Spain. From T cells, B-cell-depleted T cells, or PBMCs came the material, which was cDNA or gDNA.

Original methodology: Quantification of nucleated cells was approximated via reference gene primer amplification. Produced via immunoSEQ multiplex PCR; TCRdb's table is partial and in-frame only. From that table come the V and J calls and clone size; the DNA was used to work out D and trimming. In the table there are more than 150,000 clones, around 80% of which are singletons. The source material was peripheral blood. The sequence derives from a woman of 80 years or more with active or convalescent COVID-19.

This CDR3 reads CAISESNGYNEQFF. The DNA for the CDR3 is TGTGCCATCAGTGAGTCGAACGGCTACAATGAGCAGTTCTTC. The V gene is TRBV10-3, the J gene TRBJ2-1; D is unclear. In germline, CDR1 is ENHRY, CDR2 SYGVKD. V gave up 0 bases and J gave up 3 bases, with 6 bases separating them. The length of the CDR3 is 14 residues.